The next 9 T cell receptor beta chains were all read from a single sample in a study of blood T cell repertoires in COVID-19. Produced via immunoSEQ multiplex PCR; TCRdb's table is partial and in-frame only. The repertoire holds about 120,000 clones, with about 85% as singletons. Sequencing was done on a sample of peripheral blood. The receptors come from a man aged 60 to 69 with acute or convalescent COVID-19.

The chain employs TRBV30 and TRBJ1-3, with TRBD1 matching over 7 bases. CDR3 length equals 14 residues. The germline V gene encodes CDR1 GTSNPN and CDR2 SVGIG (reference sequence). Trimming took 5 bases from V and 4 from J; bases not matched to a gene: 8. The CDR3 protein is CAWGLQGKGNTIYF. CDR3 nucleotides: TGTGCCTGGGGCTTACAGGGGAAAGGAAACACCATATATTTT.

The chain recombines TRBV7-9 with TRBJ2-2; D might be TRBD2 (6 bases). CDR3 length: 16 residues. CDR1 is SEHNR and CDR2 is FQNEAQ in the germline V gene (reference sequence). V gave up 4 bases and J gave up 7 bases, with 19 bases separating them. CDR3 coding DNA: TGTGCCAGCAGCTCTTTATCTTACCGAGCGGGCGGGGAGCTGTTTTTT. Residues: CASSSLSYRAGGELFF.

This rearrangement joins TRBV4-2 to TRBJ2-1; a weak D match, TRBD2 (6 bases). Trimming cost V 3 bases and J 5 bases, with 11 bases left between them. Germline lookup yields CDR1 LGHNA and CDR2 YNFKEQ. The CDR3 totals 14 residues. The CDR3 loop is CASSHRVADNEQFF. DNA for the CDR3: TGTGCCAGCAGCCACCGGGTAGCGGACAATGAGCAGTTCTTC.

The V and J genes are TRBV21-1 and TRBJ2-1; the D segment call TRBD1 is taken from the table without a DNA check. TRBV21-1 is a pseudogene segment. The CDR3 length is 16 residues. The DNA of the CDR3 is TGTGCCAGCAGCAAAGAGGACAGGCCCCCATGGAATGAGCAGTTCTTC. Translating gives CASSKEDRPPWNEQFF.

This sequence joins TRBV24-1 and TRBJ2-5, with 8 bases aligning to TRBD1. From germline, CDR1 is KGHDR and CDR2 SFDVKD. The CDR3 consists of 15 residues. The J segment lost 2 bases and the V segment lost 6 bases, leaving 7 bases of the junction unmatched. The CDR3: CATSRGTGGQETQYF. Written as DNA, the CDR3 is TGTGCCACCAGTCGGGGGACAGGTGGACAAGAGACCCAGTACTTC.

V gene TRBV25-1 combines with J gene TRBJ2-1; D unresolved. The CDR3 loop spans 11 amino acids. The V gene's germline CDR1 is MGHDK and CDR2 SYGVNS. V was shortened by 4 bases and J by 7 bases, with 5 bases between the two germline ends. The CDR3 DNA is TGTGCCAGCAGTGTGTTAAATGAGCAGTTCTTC. Its translation is CASSVLNEQFF. The whole variable domain, remainder taken from reference TRBV25-1 and TRBJ2-1, is EADIYQTPRYLVIGTGKKITLECSQTMGHDKMYWYQQDPGMELHLIHYSYGVNSTEKGDLSSESTVSRIRTEHFPLTLESARPSHTSQYLCASSVLNEQFFGPGTRLTVL.

The chain employs TRBV7-2 and TRBJ2-5, with 7 bases identical to TRBD1. Trimming at V came to 8 bases and at J to 2 bases, leaving 2 bases not matched to a gene. Germline V gene data show CDR1 as SGHTA and CDR2 as FQGNSA. This CDR3 comprises 12 residues. Here the CDR3 DNA reads TGTGCCAGCGGGGACAGTCAAGAGACCCAGTACTTC. This gives the protein CASGDSQETQYF.

The chain carries TRBV7-2 and TRBJ2-2, with a tentative D call TRBD2 (5 bases). The V gene lost 5 bases and the J gene lost 1 base, with 14 bases spanning the gap. Per the germline V gene, CDR1 is SGHTA and CDR2 is FQGNSA. The length of the CDR3 is 16 residues. This chain's CDR3 is CASSARQRGNTGELFF. The CDR3 DNA reads as TGTGCCAGCAGCGCTCGTCAACGGGGGAACACCGGGGAGCTGTTTTTT. Looking up the rest from reference TRBV7-2 and TRBJ2-2 gives the full variable domain: GAGVSQSPSNKVTEKGKDVELRCDPISGHTALYWYRQSLGQGLEFLIYFQGNSAPDKSGLPSDRFSAERTGGSVSTLTIQRTQQEDSAVYLCASSARQRGNTGELFFGEGSRLTVL.

The V call is TRBV24-1, the J call TRBJ1-1, with D unresolved. V was clipped by 5 bases and J by 1 base, with 7 bases between them. The germline CDR1 and CDR2 sequences are KGHDR and SFDVKD. The CDR3 spans 13 residues. CDR3 protein: CATSGAGNTEAFF. DNA for the CDR3: TGTGCCACCAGTGGCGCAGGGAACACTGAAGCTTTCTTT.